Listed below are T cell receptor beta chains from one sample, sequenced in a study of PD-L1 blockade in urothelial cancer. Some clones are missing from TCRdb's copy, which holds only in-frame ones; the method was immunoSEQ multiplex PCR. Of 50,000 to 60,000 clones listed, 70% to 90% are singletons. Sequenced material: PBMCs, taken around atezolizumab (anti-PD-L1) treatment. The receptors here all came from a man in his sixties with urothelial cancer. CDR3s include the opening cysteine and the closing phenylalanine or tryptophan. D genes are given only for firm matches. Not all rows give a size; the values are once, few, many and, for expanded clones, a class.

NA,TRBV6-1,TRBJ2-1,TRBD2,CASSEALQGLAGGRDEQFF
NA,TRBV27,TRBJ2-1,NA,CASRRRAWDNNEQFF
NA,TRBV18,TRBJ2-1,NA,CASSPGGDRDYNEQFF
NA,TRBV28,TRBJ1-3,TRBD1,CASSFLDRGLGNTIYF
NA,TRBV7-2,TRBJ2-7,TRBD1,CASRNRGESSQYF
once,TRBV6-5,TRBJ2-7,NA,CASSRGTYEQYF
NA,TRBV19,TRBJ2-1,TRBD2,CASSGTSGGSEQFF
NA,TRBV18,TRBJ2-1,NA,CASSPPGGNKFF
NA,TRBV6-4,TRBJ2-3,TRBD2,CASSDGGGGTDTQYF
NA,TRBV19,TRBJ1-4,NA,CASSEVQFATNEKLFF
NA,TRBV12-5,TRBJ1-1,NA,CASGLVEDTEAFF
NA,TRBV18,TRBJ2-3,NA,CASSAMEASTDTQYF
NA,TRBV29-1,TRBJ2-1,TRBD1,CSVVWQGVDEQFF
NA,TRBV29-1,TRBJ2-7,NA,CSVEPVNGYEQYF
NA,TRBV10-3,TRBJ1-5,TRBD1,CAISATGGANQPQHF
NA,TRBV6-1,TRBJ1-1,TRBD1,CASSRRQGNTEAFF
NA,TRBV29-1,TRBJ1-5,NA,CSVGGSGINQPQHF
few,TRBV6-5,TRBJ1-1,TRBD1,CASSYDRGTEAFF
NA,TRBV5-1,TRBJ1-2,NA,CASSPLGQGSDGYTF
NA,TRBV12-2,TRBJ2-5,NA,CASRLRRVRVETQYF
NA,TRBV5-1,TRBJ2-2,NA,CASSLGRAGGELFF
NA,TRBV9,TRBJ1-2,TRBD1,CASSGPTGDLINYGYTF
NA,TRBV29-1,TRBJ2-3,TRBD1,CSVNRDSRSTDTQYF
NA,TRBV9,TRBJ2-5,NA,CASSVVTTSMETQYF
NA,TRBV9,TRBJ1-3,NA,CASSVGGSSGNTIYF
NA,TRBV5-1,TRBJ2-2,TRBD1,CASSFGTGNTGELFF
NA,TRBV7-2,TRBJ2-5,TRBD1,CASSTRQGAGETQYF
few,TRBV28,TRBJ2-7,TRBD1,CASSLFNLGTEDEQYF
NA,TRBV5-5,TRBJ1-1,NA,CASTKGGGMNTEAFF
NA,TRBV19,TRBJ2-1,TRBD2,CASSTGTSGGEPYNEQFF
NA,TRBV29-1,TRBJ1-2,TRBD1,CSATTTTGGAEGYTF
NA,TRBV28,TRBJ2-6,TRBD1,CASSLGQGAAGANVLTF
NA,TRBV6-5,TRBJ2-4,NA,CASSYSIGLAKNIQYF
once,TRBV7-8,TRBJ2-2,NA,CASSSYVAGELFF
NA,TRBV18,TRBJ2-7,TRBD1,CASSRGQAYEQYF
NA,TRBV6-1,TRBJ2-7,TRBD1,CASSELPGQGRYEQYF
once,TRBV10-2,TRBJ2-5,NA,CASSDSRLRLQETQYF
NA,TRBV6-5,TRBJ2-7,TRBD1,CASSYQAGGRNEQYF
few,TRBV28,TRBJ2-1,TRBD2,CASSSGTSGRKTSSYNEQFF